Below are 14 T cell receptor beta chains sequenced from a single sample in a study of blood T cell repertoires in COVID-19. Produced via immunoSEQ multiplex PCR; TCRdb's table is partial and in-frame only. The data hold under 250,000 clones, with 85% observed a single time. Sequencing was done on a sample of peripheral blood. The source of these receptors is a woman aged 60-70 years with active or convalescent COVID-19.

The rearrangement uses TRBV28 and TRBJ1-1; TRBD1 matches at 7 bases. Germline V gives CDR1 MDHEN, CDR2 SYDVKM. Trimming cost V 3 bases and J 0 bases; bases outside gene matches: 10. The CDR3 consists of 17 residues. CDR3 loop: CASSLSRRGTLNTEAFF. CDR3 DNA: TGTGCCAGCAGTTTGAGCCGCAGGGGGACCCTGAACACTGAAGCTTTCTTT.

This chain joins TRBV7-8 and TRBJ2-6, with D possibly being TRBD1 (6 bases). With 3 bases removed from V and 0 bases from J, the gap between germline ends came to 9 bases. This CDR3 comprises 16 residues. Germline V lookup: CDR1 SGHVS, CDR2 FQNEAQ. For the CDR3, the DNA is TGTGCCAGCAGCTTCGGACAGCTCTCTGGGGCCAACGTCCTGACTTTC. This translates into CASSFGQLSGANVLTF.

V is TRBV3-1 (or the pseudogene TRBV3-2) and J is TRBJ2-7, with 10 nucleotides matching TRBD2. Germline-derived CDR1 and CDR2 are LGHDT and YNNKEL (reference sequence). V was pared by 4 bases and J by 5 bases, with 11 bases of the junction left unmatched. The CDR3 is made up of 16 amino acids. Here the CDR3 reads CASSRQAGGPRNEQYF. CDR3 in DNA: TGTGCCAGCAGCCGACAAGCGGGAGGGCCTAGAAACGAGCAGTACTTC.

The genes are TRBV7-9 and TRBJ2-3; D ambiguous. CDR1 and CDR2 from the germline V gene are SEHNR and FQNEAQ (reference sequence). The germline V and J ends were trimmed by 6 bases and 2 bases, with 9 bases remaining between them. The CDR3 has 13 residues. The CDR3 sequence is CASSRLNTDTQYF. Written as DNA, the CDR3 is TGTGCCAGCAGTCGACTGAACACAGATACGCAGTATTTT.

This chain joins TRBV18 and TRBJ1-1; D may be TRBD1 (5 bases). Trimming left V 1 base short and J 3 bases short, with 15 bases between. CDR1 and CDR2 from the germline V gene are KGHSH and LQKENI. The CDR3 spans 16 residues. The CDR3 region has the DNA TGTGCCAGCTCACCACGGGTTGACCCGGGGGACACTGAAGCTTTCTTT. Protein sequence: CASSPRVDPGDTEAFF.

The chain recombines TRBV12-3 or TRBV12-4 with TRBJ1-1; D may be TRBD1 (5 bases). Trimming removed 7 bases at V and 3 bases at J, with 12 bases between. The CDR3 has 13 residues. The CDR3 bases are TGTGCCAGCAAGCTGGGAGGGGACACTGAAGCTTTCTTT. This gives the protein CASKLGGDTEAFF.

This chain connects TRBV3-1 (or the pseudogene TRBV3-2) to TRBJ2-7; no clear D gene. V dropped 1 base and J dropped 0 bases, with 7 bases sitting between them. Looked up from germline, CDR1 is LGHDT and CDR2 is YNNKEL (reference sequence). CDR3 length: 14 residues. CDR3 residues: CASSQVGSSYEQYF. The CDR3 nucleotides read TGTGCCAGCAGCCAAGTGGGCAGCTCCTACGAGCAGTACTTC.

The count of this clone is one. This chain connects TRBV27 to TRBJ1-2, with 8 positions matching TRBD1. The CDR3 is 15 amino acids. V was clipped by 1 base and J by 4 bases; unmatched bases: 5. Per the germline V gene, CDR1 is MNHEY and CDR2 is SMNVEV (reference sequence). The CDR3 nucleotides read TGTGCCAGCAGTTTATGGGGGACAGGATCCTATGGCTACACCTTC. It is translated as CASSLWGTGSYGYTF.

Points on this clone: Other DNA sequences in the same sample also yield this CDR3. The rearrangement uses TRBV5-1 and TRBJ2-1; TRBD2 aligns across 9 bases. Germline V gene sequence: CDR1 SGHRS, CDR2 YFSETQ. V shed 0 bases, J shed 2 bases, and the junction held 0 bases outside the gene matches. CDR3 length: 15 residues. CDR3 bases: TGCGCCAGCAGCTTGGTAGCGGGAGCCTACAATGAGCAGTTCTTC. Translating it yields CASSLVAGAYNEQFF. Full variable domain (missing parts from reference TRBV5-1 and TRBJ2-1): KAGVTQTPRYLIKTRGQQVTLSCSPISGHRSVSWYQQTPGQGLQFLFEYFSETQRNKGNFPGRFSGRQFSNSRSEMNVSTLELGDSALYLCASSLVAGAYNEQFFGPGTRLTVL.

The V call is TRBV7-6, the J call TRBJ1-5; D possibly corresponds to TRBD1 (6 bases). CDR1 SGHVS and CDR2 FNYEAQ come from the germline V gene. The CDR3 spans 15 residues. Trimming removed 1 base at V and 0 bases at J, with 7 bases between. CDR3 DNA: TGTGCCAGCAGCTTAGGACAGGTTAGCAATCAGCCCCAGCATTTT. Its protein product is CASSLGQVSNQPQHF.

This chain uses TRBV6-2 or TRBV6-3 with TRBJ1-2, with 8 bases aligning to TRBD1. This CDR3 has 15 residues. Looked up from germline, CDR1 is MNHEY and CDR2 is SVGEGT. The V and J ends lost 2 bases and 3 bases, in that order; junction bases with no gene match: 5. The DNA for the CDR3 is TGTGCCAGCAGTTACGACAGGGGAAGAGACTATGGCTACACCTTC. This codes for CASSYDRGRDYGYTF.

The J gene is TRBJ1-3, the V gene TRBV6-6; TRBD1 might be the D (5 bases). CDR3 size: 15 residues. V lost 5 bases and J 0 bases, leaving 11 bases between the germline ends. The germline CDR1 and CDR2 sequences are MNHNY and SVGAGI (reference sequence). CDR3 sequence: CASSITGVSGNTIYF. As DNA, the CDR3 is TGTGCCAGCAGTATTACGGGGGTCTCTGGAAACACCATATATTTT.

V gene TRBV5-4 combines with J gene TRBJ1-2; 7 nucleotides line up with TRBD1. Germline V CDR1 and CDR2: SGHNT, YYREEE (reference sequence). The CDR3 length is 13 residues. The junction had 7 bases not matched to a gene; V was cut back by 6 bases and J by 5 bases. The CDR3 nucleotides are TGTGCCAGCAAGGCAGGGACAGAGTATGGCTACACCTTC. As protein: CASKAGTEYGYTF.

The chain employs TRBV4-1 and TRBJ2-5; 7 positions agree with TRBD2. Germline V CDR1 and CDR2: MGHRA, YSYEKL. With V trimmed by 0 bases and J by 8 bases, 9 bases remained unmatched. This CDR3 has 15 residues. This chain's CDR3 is CASSQDASGPGTQYF. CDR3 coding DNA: TGCGCCAGCAGCCAAGATGCTAGCGGTCCTGGAACCCAGTACTTC.